Below are 12 T cell receptor beta chains sequenced from a single sample in a study of T cells in Graves' hyperthyroidism and ophthalmopathy. Amplified regions were TCR beta CDR3 sequences from RNA transcripts. A first-round RT-PCR of the TCR CDR3 used the HTBI primer set. TCRdb ran MiXCR on the multiplex PCR reads and lists one entry per CDR3 protein. The sample holds roughly 150,000 distinct CDR3 sequences, around 8.9% seen once. Sequenced material: blood. These receptors all come from a woman aged 18-29 years with Graves' hyperthyroidism that later progressed to Graves' ophthalmopathy.

Ten or more counts support this clonotype. The gene calls are TRBV20-1 and TRBJ2-7; TRBD1 matches at 9 bases. Germline CDR1 is DFQATT and CDR2 is SNEGSKA (reference sequence). With V trimmed by 3 bases and J by 2 bases, 2 bases remained unmatched. This CDR3 is 13 amino acids long. As DNA, the CDR3 is TGCAGTGCTAGGGACAGGGGCACCTACGAGCAGTACTTC. This codes for CSARDRGTYEQYF.

This clonotype has a handful of counts. This sequence may be a read error, since a much larger clone differs from it by one base. This chain links TRBV6-5 with TRBJ2-1, with a possible D match to TRBD2 (6 bases). The length of the CDR3 is 14 residues. Germline CDR1 MNHEY, CDR2 SVGAGI. The CDR3, as DNA: TGTGCCGGCAGTTATCGGCGGGGCTACAATGAGCAGTTCTTC. It specifies CAGSYRRGYNEQFF.

In this sample, this clonotype turned up many times. The chain couples TRBV24-1 to TRBJ2-2, with a weak D call TRBD1 (5 bases). V was trimmed by 0 bases and J by 0 bases, leaving 7 bases between them. The germline V gene has CDR1 KGHDR and CDR2 SFDVKD. This CDR3 is built from 16 residues. The DNA for the CDR3 is TGTGCCACCAGTGATTTGGACAGCGCGAACACCGGGGAGCTGTTTTTT. Residues: CATSDLDSANTGELFF.

The sample holds many counts of this clonotype. This chain uses TRBV13 with TRBJ1-1; no definite D call. The germline CDR1 and CDR2 sequences are PRHDT and FYEKMQ (reference sequence). Trimming took off 6 bases at V and 6 bases at J, with 8 bases between the two ends. The CDR3 consists of 11 residues. CDR3 in amino acids: CASRGGSEAFF. DNA for the CDR3: TGTGCCAGCAGAGGTGGATCTGAAGCTTTCTTT.

Comments on this clonotype: This may arise from a read error, as a much more abundant clone is one base away. The chain joins TRBV2 to TRBJ2-7; 9 positions match TRBD1. From germline, CDR1 is SNHLY and CDR2 FYNNEI. V gave up 3 bases and J gave up 0 bases; unmatched junction bases: 6. The CDR3 length is 16 residues. The CDR3 DNA follows: TGTGCCAGCAGTGACCCGCCGGGACAGGGCTCCTACGAGCAGTACTTC. It yields the protein CASSDPPGQGSYEQYF.

V gene TRBV20-1 combines with J gene TRBJ2-3, with a possible D match to TRBD2 (6 bases). The CDR3 consists of 19 residues. V was shortened by 1 base and J by 4 bases, with 27 bases between the two germline ends. Germline CDR1 and CDR2: DFQATT and SNEGSKA (reference sequence). The CDR3, as DNA: TGCAGTGCTAGAGTCATAAGGGAGGACCTTTTGATGTTCTCAGATACGCAGTATTTT. Protein product: CSARVIREDLLMFSDTQYF.

In this sample, this clonotype turned up many times. This rearrangement joins TRBV12-3 or TRBV12-4 to TRBJ1-2; TRBD1 agrees at 8 bases. Trimming at V came to 1 base and at J to 4 bases, leaving 11 bases not matched to a gene. This CDR3 contains 17 residues. The CDR3 DNA is TGTGCCAGCAGTTTAGGAGGACAGGGTCCCATCCCCTATGGCTACACCTTC. Its translation: CASSLGGQGPIPYGYTF.

This clonotype appeared many times. The rearrangement uses TRBV27 and TRBJ1-4, with D possibly matching TRBD1 (5 bases). This CDR3 contains 14 residues. CDR1 MNHEY and CDR2 SMNVEV come from the germline V gene (reference sequence). V lost 6 bases and J 4 bases, leaving 12 bases between the germline ends. CDR3: CASSLEGNNEKLFF. CDR3 sequence (DNA): TGTGCCAGCAGCTTAGAGGGGAATAATGAAAAACTGTTTTTT.

Details on this clonotype: Being one base from a much bigger clone, this may be a read error. The V gene is TRBV24-1, the J gene TRBJ1-1; perhaps TRBD1 as D (5 bases). This CDR3 contains 13 residues. Germline V lookup: CDR1 KGHDR, CDR2 SFDVKD. This CDR3 reads CATWSRVNTEALF. Written as DNA, the CDR3 is TGTGCCACCTGGAGCAGGGTTAACACTGAAGCTCTCTTT.

This clonotype was recorded at least ten times. The rearrangement uses TRBV12-3 or TRBV12-4 and TRBJ2-7, with D possibly being TRBD1 or TRBD2 (5 bases each). This CDR3 has 12 amino acids. V was clipped by 5 bases and J by 2 bases, with 7 bases between them. The CDR3 region is CASSVGAYEQYF. Here the CDR3 DNA reads TGTGCCAGCAGTGTGGGGGCCTACGAGCAGTACTTC.

This clonotype came up many times. The V gene is TRBV2, the J gene TRBJ1-4, with a possible D match to TRBD1 (5 bases). This CDR3 spans 15 amino acids. CDR1 is SNHLY, CDR2 FYNNEI, per germline. Trimming stripped 1 base from V and 4 bases from J, with 10 bases between. For the CDR3, the DNA is TGTGCCAGCAGTGAAGGGGGGAATAGTAATGAAAAACTGTTTTTT. Translation gives CASSEGGNSNEKLFF.

Concerning this clonotype: A much more abundant neighbour one base away suggests this may be a read error. This chain connects TRBV7-9 to TRBJ2-1; D is ambiguous. Germline V gives CDR1 SEHNR, CDR2 FQNEAQ (reference sequence). The CDR3 length is 13 residues. The CDR3 DNA follows: TGTGCCAGCAGCTTAGAAATGATGGATGAGCACTTCTTC. It is translated as CASSLEMMDEHFF. Full variable domain (rest looked up from reference TRBV7-9 and TRBJ2-1): DTGVSQNPRHKITKRGQNVTFRCDPISEHNRLYWYRQTLGQGPEFLTYFQNEAQLEKSRLLSDRFSAERPKGSFSTLEIQRTEQGDSAMYLCASSLEMMDEHFFGPGTRLTVL.